Shown below are 23 T cell receptor beta chains from a single sample sequenced in a study of T-cell memory formation after mild COVID-19. TCRdb itself ran the 5' RACE reads through MiXCR, one entry per CDR3 protein. The sample consists of over 300,000 distinct CDR3 sequences, 20% to 25% of them appearing once. The sequenced sample consisted of PBMCs or a T cell subset sorted from them (not recorded which). The receptor set was obtained from a man younger than 35 who had mild COVID-19 (a few samples of this study predate the infection). Cell type and time point are not known.

A single count supports this clonotype. The chain uses TRBV7-2 and TRBJ1-2; D is unresolved. Trimming took 5 bases from V and 6 from J, leaving 19 bases between them. This CDR3 comprises 15 residues. The germline gives CDR1 SGHTA, CDR2 FQGNSA. As DNA, the CDR3 is TGTGCCAGCAGCCTGACGACCTGGGGTGACAATGGCTACACCTTC. Amino acids: CASSLTTWGDNGYTF.

This clonotype has just a few counts. The CDR3 loop reads CASSPQGRVNTEAFF. CDR3 sequence (DNA): TGTGCCAGCAGCCCTCAGGGGAGGGTGAACACTGAAGCTTTCTTT. The chain employs TRBV6-5 and TRBJ1-1, with a weak D call TRBD1 (6 bases). The CDR3 covers 15 residues. CDR1 is MNHEY, CDR2 SVGAGI, per germline. Deletions cut 6 bases from V and 0 bases from J, with 14 bases between.

This clonotype showed up just a few times. The chain combines TRBV4-1 with TRBJ2-5, with TRBD2 matching 8 bases. Germline-derived CDR1 and CDR2 are MGHRA and YSYEKL. The CDR3 loop spans 17 amino acids. The V gene end was trimmed by 5 bases and the J gene end by 2 bases; junction bases not matched to a gene: 13. The DNA of the CDR3 is TGCGCCAGCAGCAAGCTGACGGGGGGGCCCCTACAAGAGACCCAGTACTTC. It codes for CASSKLTGGPLQETQYF.

The chain links TRBV7-6 to TRBJ1-5, with a tentative D call TRBD1 (5 bases). Germline CDR1 SGHVS, CDR2 FNYEAQ. The CDR3 consists of 15 residues. V was shortened by 5 bases and J by 5 bases, with 16 bases between the two germline ends. The CDR3 sequence is CASSPQGFRYQPQHF. In DNA form, the CDR3 reads TGTGCCAGCAGCCCCCAGGGTTTTCGGTATCAGCCCCAGCATTTT.

This clonotype has more than one count but fewer than ten. The chain carries TRBV20-1 and TRBJ1-2, with 7 bases aligning to TRBD1. Germline CDR1 is DFQATT and CDR2 is SNEGSKA (reference sequence). This CDR3 contains 15 residues. V shed 6 bases and J 0 bases; nucleotides not matched to a gene: 10. In DNA, the CDR3 is TGCAGTGCCCTAGACAGGGAGGGGGCTAACTATGGCTACACCTTC. Its translation is CSALDREGANYGYTF.

The gene calls are TRBV7-9 and TRBJ2-5; no reliable D call. V gave up 5 bases and J gave up 5 bases, with 18 bases separating them. In germline, CDR1 is SEHNR, CDR2 FQNEAQ (reference sequence). The CDR3 is 15 amino acids. This chain's CDR3 is CASSPPLRARETQYF. The DNA for the CDR3 is TGTGCCAGCAGCCCCCCCCTCCGGGCGCGGGAGACCCAGTACTTC. Variable domain in full (rest from reference TRBV7-9 and TRBJ2-5): DTGVSQNPRHKITKRGQNVTFRCDPISEHNRLYWYRQTLGQGPEFLTYFQNEAQLEKSRLLSDRFSAERPKGSFSTLEIQRTEQGDSAMYLCASSPPLRARETQYFGPGTRLLVL.

V and J are TRBV9 and TRBJ1-3, with TRBD1 matching 8 bases. With V trimmed by 4 bases and J by 0 bases, 9 bases remained unmatched. The CDR3 extends over 17 amino acids. Germline lookup yields CDR1 SGDLS and CDR2 YYNGEE. CDR3: CASSQTLTGDSGNTIYF. The CDR3 DNA follows: TGTGCCAGCAGCCAGACATTGACAGGGGACTCTGGAAACACCATATATTTT.

This clonotype showed up just a few times. The rearrangement joins TRBV5-5 to TRBJ2-1; D gene unclear. The CDR3 covers 14 residues. V lost 0 bases and J lost 3, with 7 bases in between. CDR1 is SGHKS, CDR2 YYEKEE, per germline (reference sequence). The CDR3 nucleotides are TGTGCCAGCAGCTTGGAATACAGCTACAATGAGCAGTTCTTC. Amino acid sequence: CASSLEYSYNEQFF.

The chain uses TRBV15 and TRBJ2-7, with D perhaps TRBD1 or TRBD2 (5 bases each). Germline CDR1 and CDR2: LNHNV and YYDKDF (reference sequence). This CDR3 has 15 residues. Trimming shortened V by 0 bases and J by 3 bases, and 12 bases separated the two germline ends. CDR3 sequence: CATSRDYGDLYEQYF. The CDR3, as DNA: TGTGCCACCAGCAGAGATTACGGGGACCTCTACGAGCAGTACTTC.

This clonotype was counted only a few times. V gene TRBV6-2 or TRBV6-3 combines with J gene TRBJ2-7, with 8 nucleotides matching TRBD1. The length of the CDR3 is 16 residues. The germline V gene has CDR1 MNHEY and CDR2 SVGEGT. The J segment lost 5 bases and the V segment lost 0 bases, leaving 9 bases of the junction unmatched. The DNA of the CDR3 is TGTGCCAGCAGTTACTCGATTCGGACAGGGTTCAACGAGCAGTACGTC. Its translation is CASSYSIRTGFNEQYV.

The chain employs TRBV11-2 and TRBJ2-7, with TRBD1 matching 7 bases. With V trimmed by 3 bases and J by 4 bases, 6 bases remained unmatched. The CDR3 consists of 14 residues. Per germline, CDR1 SGHAT and CDR2 FQNNGV. The CDR3 DNA sequence: TGTGCCAGCAGCTTGGAGACAGGGAGATACGAGCAGTACGTC. It translates to CASSLETGRYEQYV.

Ten or more counts support this clonotype. V usage is TRBV3-1 and J usage is TRBJ1-1; possible D gene TRBD1, 5 bases. Germline lookup yields CDR1 LGHDT and CDR2 YNNKEL (reference sequence). Between the trimmed V and J ends, which lost 6 bases and 4 bases, there was a span of 12 bases. The CDR3 consists of 13 residues. The DNA for the CDR3 is TGTGCCAGCAGATCGGGGGGTGGCACTGAAGCTTTCTTT. Its protein is CASRSGGGTEAFF.

The V gene is TRBV4-1, the J gene TRBJ2-7, with 11 bases aligning to TRBD1. Trimming took 3 bases from V and 2 from J; bases not matched to a gene: 6. This CDR3 is 16 amino acids long. From germline, CDR1 is MGHRA and CDR2 YSYEKL. Here the CDR3 reads CASSQAPGQGAYEQYF. The CDR3 DNA reads TGCGCCAGCAGCCAGGCTCCGGGACAGGGGGCCTACGAGCAGTACTTC.

This clonotype showed up just a few times. The chain has TRBV6-2 or TRBV6-3 and TRBJ2-7; D possibly corresponds to TRBD1 (5 bases). Germline V lookup: CDR1 MNHEY, CDR2 SVGEGT. The V gene lost 2 bases and the J gene lost 0 bases, with 20 bases spanning the gap. The CDR3 runs 18 residues. The CDR3 bases are TGTGCCAGCAGTTACGAGGACACCTCAAATCCGAGCTCCTACGAGCAGTACGTC. Its translation: CASSYEDTSNPSSYEQYV.

This clonotype was seen only a few times. DNA for the CDR3: TGTGCCAGCAGCTTGGGACAATCTCCAGATACGCAGTATTTT. Translating gives CASSLGQSPDTQYF. V is TRBV5-6 and J is TRBJ2-3; D unresolved. Trimming shortened V by 0 bases and J by 4 bases, and 9 bases separated the two germline ends. The CDR3 loop spans 14 amino acids. In germline, CDR1 is SGHDT, CDR2 YYEEEE.

This clonotype was picked up many times. The chain combines TRBV7-9 with TRBJ2-1, with 8 positions matching TRBD2. Germline-derived CDR1 and CDR2 are SEHNR and FQNEAQ (reference sequence). This CDR3 has 13 residues. V shed 3 bases, J shed 8 bases, and the junction held 3 bases outside the gene matches. CDR3 protein: CASSFTGGDEQFF. The CDR3 DNA follows: TGTGCCAGCAGCTTCACCGGGGGGGATGAGCAGTTCTTC.

This clonotype has more than one count but fewer than ten. The chain recombines TRBV5-6 with TRBJ2-3, with 8 bases lining up with TRBD1. The germline CDR1 and CDR2 sequences are SGHDT and YYEEEE. The CDR3 covers 15 residues. After removal of 4 bases from V and 1 base from J, the junction contained 5 bases not matched to a gene. The CDR3 region has the DNA TGTGCCAGCAGCACCCCGGGACAGGGCACAGATACGCAGTATTTT. It yields the protein CASSTPGQGTDTQYF.

The DNA for the CDR3 is TGTGCCAGCAGTCCCAATTGGGATCAGCCCCAGCATTTT. It codes for CASSPNWDQPQHF. The chain recombines TRBV27 with TRBJ1-5; D unclear. CDR1 is MNHEY and CDR2 is SMNVEV in the germline V gene (reference sequence). There are 13 residues in the CDR3. V gave up 5 bases and J gave up 5 bases, with 10 bases separating them.

The V and J genes are TRBV5-6 and TRBJ2-4; D unresolved. With 1 base removed from V and 5 bases from J, the gap between germline ends came to 10 bases. The CDR3 sequence is 14 residues long. Germline loops: CDR1 SGHDT, CDR2 YYEEEE. The CDR3 loop reads CASSLLGSQNIQYF. The CDR3 DNA sequence: TGTGCCAGCAGCTTGTTGGGGTCCCAAAACATTCAGTACTTC.

A few counts support this clonotype. The gene calls are TRBV4-2 and TRBJ2-7; D may be TRBD1 or TRBD2 (5 bases each). CDR1 LGHNA and CDR2 YNFKEQ come from the germline V gene. The CDR3 loop spans 15 amino acids. V lost 5 bases to trimming and J lost 5 bases, with 19 bases between them. CDR3 sequence (DNA): TGTGCCAGCAGCTACTCAGGGCGGGTTACTGACGAGCAGTACTTC. Amino acid sequence: CASSYSGRVTDEQYF.

This chain links TRBV28 with TRBJ2-3; tentatively, D is TRBD2 (7 bases). The CDR3 is 12 residues long. V was trimmed by 11 bases and J by 4 bases, leaving 13 bases between them. The germline gives CDR1 MDHEN, CDR2 SYDVKM. CDR3: CAGGGFSDTQYF. CDR3 DNA sequence: TGTGCCGGCGGGGGCTTCTCAGATACGCAGTATTTT.

This clonotype was detected many times. V gene TRBV7-9 combines with J gene TRBJ2-3; tentatively, D is TRBD2 (7 bases). The CDR3 runs to 14 residues. Per germline, CDR1 SEHNR and CDR2 FQNEAQ (reference sequence). V was cut by 3 bases and J by 6 bases, with 13 bases left in between. The CDR3 loop reads CASSLPEGGDTQYF. As DNA, the CDR3 is TGTGCCAGCAGCTTGCCGGAGGGGGGGGATACGCAGTATTTT.

This sequence joins TRBV4-1 and TRBJ1-6; D gene ambiguous. V was cut by 1 base and J by 12 bases, with 10 bases left in between. In germline, CDR1 is MGHRA, CDR2 YSYEKL. There are 13 residues in the CDR3. CDR3 nucleotide sequence: TGCGCCAGCAGCCAAGGTCCCATAGGACCCCTCCACTTT. This codes for CASSQGPIGPLHF.